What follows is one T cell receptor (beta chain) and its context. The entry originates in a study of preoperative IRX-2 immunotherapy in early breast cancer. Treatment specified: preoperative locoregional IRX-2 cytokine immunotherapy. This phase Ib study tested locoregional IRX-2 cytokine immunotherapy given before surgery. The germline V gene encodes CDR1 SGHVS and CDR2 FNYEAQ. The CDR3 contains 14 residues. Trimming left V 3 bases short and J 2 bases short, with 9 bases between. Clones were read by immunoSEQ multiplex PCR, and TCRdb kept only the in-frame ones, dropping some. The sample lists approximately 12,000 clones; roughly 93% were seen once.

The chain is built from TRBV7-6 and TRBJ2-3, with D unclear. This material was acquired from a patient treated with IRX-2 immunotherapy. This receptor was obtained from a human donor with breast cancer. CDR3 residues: CASSLGRTTDTQYF. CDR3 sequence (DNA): TGTGCCAGCAGCTTGGGCAGAACCACAGATACGCAGTATTTT.